The 21 T cell receptor beta chains reported below all come from one sample, sequenced in a study of control samples from healthy donors and cancer patients (dated by TCRdb to 2020 to 2021). Receptor libraries were prepared by the immunoSEQ multiplex PCR assay. TCRdb retrieved this table from immuneACCESS and kept in-frame rearrangements only. Not all clones are present; in checked studies, unresolved V genes account for under half, and no reason is known for the remainder. For this sample there are a few hundred thousand clones; around 90% appear just once. The ten largest clones represent 5.5% to 8% of the sample. Sequences were obtained from PBMCs. The source of these receptors is a man aged 40-50 years with head and neck cancer.

This rearrangement joins TRBV7-2 to TRBJ1-5; 8 bases are shared with TRBD1. The CDR3 runs to 15 residues. V shed 1 base and J 4 bases; nucleotides not matched to a gene: 3. From germline, CDR1 is SGHTA and CDR2 FQGNSA. CDR3 DNA: TGTGCCAGCAGCTTAGGGGGGACAGGTAATCAGCCCCAGCATTTT. It specifies CASSLGGTGNQPQHF.

This clone was counted once. The chain recombines TRBV7-2 with TRBJ1-2, with D possibly being TRBD1 (5 bases). V lost 5 bases, J lost 5 bases, and 18 bases lay in between. This CDR3 is built from 15 residues. Germline V gene lookup returns CDR1 SGHTA and CDR2 FQGNSA. The CDR3 protein is CASSEGRAGPYGYTF. The CDR3 DNA sequence: TGTGCCAGCAGCGAGGGGCGAGCCGGGCCGTATGGCTACACCTTC.

The chain's CDR3 is CASSRTAAMNTEAFF. The CDR3 DNA reads TGTGCCAGCAGTCGGACTGCCGCCATGAACACTGAAGCTTTCTTT. The chain has TRBV6-6 and TRBJ1-1; D remains unclear. Germline V gene sequence: CDR1 MNHNY, CDR2 SVGAGI (reference sequence). There are 15 residues in the CDR3. Trimming removed 5 bases at V and 0 bases at J, with 13 bases between.

CDR3 in amino acids: CASSQGQDSYEQYF. DNA for the CDR3: TGTGCCAGTAGCCAAGGACAGGACTCCTACGAGCAGTACTTC. The chain carries TRBV19 and TRBJ2-7; 7 bases match TRBD1. CDR3 length: 14 residues. Trimming removed 6 bases from V and 0 bases from J; junction bases left unmatched: 5. Germline CDR1 and CDR2: LNHDA and SQIVND (reference sequence).

This chain uses TRBV29-1 with TRBJ2-7; 12 positions agree with TRBD1. V lost 4 bases to trimming and J lost 1 base; unmatched junction nucleotides: 26. The germline gives CDR1 SQVTM, CDR2 ANQGSEA. The CDR3 runs to 22 residues. This chain's CDR3 is CSVGLSWVRTRDRGQGSYEQYF. The DNA of the CDR3 is TGCAGCGTTGGCTTATCTTGGGTCCGCACCCGGGACAGGGGGCAGGGGTCCTACGAGCAGTACTTC.

The chain has TRBV6-5 and TRBJ1-3; TRBD1 is a possible D gene (6 bases). V lost 2 bases, J lost 3 bases, and 11 bases lay in between. The CDR3 runs 15 residues. Germline V gene sequence: CDR1 MNHEY, CDR2 SVGAGI. Here the CDR3 reads CASSYTGTIGNTIYF. CDR3 DNA: TGTGCCAGCAGTTACACCGGGACAATTGGAAACACCATATATTTT.

The chain joins TRBV7-3 to TRBJ2-5; 11 positions match TRBD1. CDR3 size: 18 residues. From germline, CDR1 is SGHTA and CDR2 FQGTGA. The V and J ends lost 4 bases and 4 bases, in that order; junction bases with no gene match: 14. CDR3 loop: CASSSQGQGVAFGETQYF. Here the CDR3 DNA reads TGTGCCAGCAGCTCCCAGGGACAGGGGGTTGCTTTCGGAGAGACCCAGTACTTC.

The genes are TRBV10-1 and TRBJ2-7; 8 bases map to TRBD2. V was pared by 2 bases and J by 5 bases, with 11 bases of the junction left unmatched. CDR1 is WNHNN, CDR2 SYGVQD, per germline (reference sequence). This CDR3 has 16 residues. CDR3 in amino acids: CASSEGDAGGPHEQYF. CDR3 in DNA: TGCGCCAGCAGTGAGGGGGACGCGGGAGGCCCCCACGAGCAGTACTTC.

The rearrangement joins TRBV2 to TRBJ2-5; the D call may be TRBD1 or TRBD2 (5 bases each). V lost 8 bases to trimming and J lost 2 bases, with 18 bases between them. From germline, CDR1 is SNHLY and CDR2 FYNNEI. This CDR3 is built from 15 residues. The CDR3 spells CASSSPYGGQETQYF. The CDR3 DNA reads TGTGCCAGCTCCTCCCCATATGGGGGACAAGAGACCCAGTACTTC.

The CDR3 reads CASSQNLWMETQYF. Written as DNA, the CDR3 is TGCGCCAGCAGCCAAAATCTCTGGATGGAGACCCAGTACTTC. This sequence joins TRBV4-1 and TRBJ2-5; D remains ambiguous. Trimming removed 2 bases from V and 5 bases from J, with 12 bases in between. Per the germline V gene, CDR1 is MGHRA and CDR2 is YSYEKL. The CDR3 has 14 amino acids.

The chain recombines TRBV27 with TRBJ1-4, with a weak D call TRBD1 (5 bases). This CDR3 is 17 amino acids long. Germline V gives CDR1 MNHEY, CDR2 SMNVEV (reference sequence). V was pared by 5 bases and J by 0 bases, with 16 bases between. The DNA for the CDR3 is TGTGCCAGCAGTAAAAACTCCGACAGAGCAACTAATGAAAAACTGTTTTTT. Amino acid sequence: CASSKNSDRATNEKLFF.

The chain is built from TRBV6-6 and TRBJ1-5, with D possibly matching TRBD1 (5 bases). The CDR3 is made up of 15 amino acids. Trimming left V 0 bases short and J 1 base short, with 7 bases between. The germline CDR1 and CDR2 sequences are MNHNY and SVGAGI (reference sequence). The CDR3 DNA sequence: TGTGCCAGCAGTTACTCCGACAGCAGCAATCAGCCCCAGCATTTT. This translates into CASSYSDSSNQPQHF.

The V gene is TRBV27, the J gene TRBJ1-1; 7 positions match TRBD1. The junction had 6 bases not matched to a gene; V was cut back by 5 bases and J by 0 bases. The CDR3 is 15 residues long. The V gene's germline CDR1 is MNHEY and CDR2 SMNVEV (reference sequence). The CDR3 reads CASSPRQGMNTEAFF. The CDR3 nucleotides read TGTGCCAGCAGTCCCCGACAGGGAATGAACACTGAAGCTTTCTTT.

V usage is TRBV9 and J usage is TRBJ2-2, with 8 nucleotides matching TRBD2. This CDR3 is built from 18 residues. J lost 4 bases, V lost 0 bases, and 11 bases had no gene match. CDR1 SGDLS and CDR2 YYNGEE come from the germline V gene. CDR3 DNA: TGTGCCAGCAGCGTAGAGCCAGCGGGGGCCGCCGGCACCGGGGAGCTGTTTTTT. It yields the protein CASSVEPAGAAGTGELFF.

This CDR3 is CASSQMTGNRETQYF. The CDR3 DNA is TGTGCCAGCAGCCAAATGACAGGGAATCGGGAGACCCAGTACTTC. The chain has TRBV3-1 (or the pseudogene TRBV3-2) and TRBJ2-5; 7 nucleotides match TRBD1. The CDR3 sequence is 15 residues long. With V trimmed by 2 bases and J by 5 bases, 8 bases remained unmatched. Germline-derived CDR1 and CDR2 are LGHDT and YNNKEL (reference sequence).

The V call is TRBV19, the J call TRBJ2-1; D uncertain. This CDR3 spans 13 amino acids. The V end was cut by 9 bases, the J end by 8 bases, with 17 bases between. Germline CDR1 LNHDA, CDR2 SQIVND (reference sequence). The CDR3 DNA reads TGTGCCAGCGCCGCGATAAAGTACGATGAGCAGTTCTTC. Translation: CASAAIKYDEQFF.

Points on this clone: This sample also contains other DNA sequences that code for the same CDR3. The chain links TRBV10-3 to TRBJ1-1, with D perhaps TRBD1 (6 bases). The CDR3 loop spans 12 amino acids. Germline V CDR1 and CDR2: ENHRY, SYGVKD. Trimming shortened V by 3 bases and J by 4 bases, and 6 bases separated the two germline ends. The CDR3 here is CAISDRGTEAFF. CDR3 sequence (DNA): TGTGCCATCAGTGACAGGGGCACTGAAGCTTTCTTT.

This clone was observed a single time. The V gene is TRBV4-2, the J gene TRBJ2-7; TRBD1 or TRBD2 may be the D gene (5 bases each). The CDR3 loop spans 14 amino acids. The germline V and J ends were trimmed by 1 base and 5 bases, with 12 bases remaining between them. The germline CDR1 and CDR2 sequences are LGHNA and YNFKEQ. CDR3 sequence (DNA): TGTGCCAGCAGCCAAGCCGGGACCCCCAACGAGCAGTACTTC. The encoded protein is CASSQAGTPNEQYF.

Worth noting for this clone: This sample includes further DNA sequences coding for the same CDR3. This rearrangement joins TRBV18 to TRBJ1-1; 7 nucleotides match TRBD1. This CDR3 has 13 residues. Germline loops: CDR1 KGHSH, CDR2 LQKENI. V was pared by 3 bases and J by 3 bases, with 1 base of the junction left unmatched. The CDR3 DNA is TGTGCCAGCTCACCGCAGGGGGACACTGAAGCTTTCTTT. This translates into CASSPQGDTEAFF.

V usage is TRBV6-2 or TRBV6-3 and J usage is TRBJ1-4; no clear D gene. The CDR3 is 15 residues long. Germline V lookup: CDR1 MNHEY, CDR2 SVGEGT. V dropped 4 bases and J dropped 0 bases, with 9 bases sitting between them. The CDR3 bases are TGTGCCAGCAGTTTCGCTCGAACAACTAATGAAAAACTGTTTTTT. Amino acids: CASSFARTTNEKLFF.

The chain links TRBV20-1 to TRBJ2-5; D might be TRBD1 or TRBD2, each matching 5 bases. The V and J ends lost 7 bases and 9 bases respectively, with 15 bases between them. Germline V gene lookup returns CDR1 DFQATT and CDR2 SNEGSKA (reference sequence). The CDR3 contains 11 residues. The CDR3 sequence is CSVAERGAQYF. The DNA for the CDR3 is TGCAGTGTAGCCGAGAGGGGAGCCCAGTACTTC.